What follows is one T cell receptor beta chain and its context. The data were obtained in a study of blood T cell repertoires in COVID-19. The overall study: The United States, Italy and Spain were the sources of the acute and convalescent COVID-19 samples. The cDNA or gDNA used as material had been derived from T cells, B-cell-depleted T cells, or PBMCs.

Original analysis: Scientists estimated how many nucleated cells there were by amplifying reference gene primers. Clones were sequenced by immunoSEQ multiplex PCR, and TCRdb holds only the in-frame ones, with some missing. V, J and clone size derive from that table, while D and trimming were established from the DNA sequence. The sample includes about 97,000 clones, approximately 82% seen only once; the top ten take more than 9%. CDR3 length: 14 amino acids. Germline V gene sequence: CDR1 SEHNR, CDR2 FQNEAQ (reference sequence). The V and J ends lost 4 bases and 6 bases respectively, with 13 bases between them.

The sample comprised peripheral blood. The chain uses TRBV7-9 and TRBJ1-5, with D possibly being TRBD1 (6 bases). This TCR was recovered from a man between 65 and 85 years old with acute or convalescent COVID-19. The CDR3 DNA is TGTGCCAGCAGCTCAGGGGTTCCCGGTCAGCCCCAGCATTTT. Translation: CASSSGVPGQPQHF. The complete variable domain, with remaining parts taken from reference TRBV7-9 and TRBJ1-5, reads DTGVSQNPRHKITKRGQNVTFRCDPISEHNRLYWYRQTLGQGPEFLTYFQNEAQLEKSRLLSDRFSAERPKGSFSTLEIQRTEQGDSAMYLCASSSGVPGQPQHFGDGTRLSIL.